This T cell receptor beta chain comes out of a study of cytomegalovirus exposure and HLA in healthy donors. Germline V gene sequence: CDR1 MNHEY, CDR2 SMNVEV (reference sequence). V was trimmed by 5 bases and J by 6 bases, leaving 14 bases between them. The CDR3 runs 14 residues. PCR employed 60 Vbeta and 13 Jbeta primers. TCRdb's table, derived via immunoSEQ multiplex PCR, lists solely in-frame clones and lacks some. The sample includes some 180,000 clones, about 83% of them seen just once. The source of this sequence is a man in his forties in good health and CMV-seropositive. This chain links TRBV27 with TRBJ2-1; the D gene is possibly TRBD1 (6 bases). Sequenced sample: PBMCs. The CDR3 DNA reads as TGTGCCAGCAGTATGGATGTGGGGGCCAATGAGCAGTTCTTC. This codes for CASSMDVGANEQFF.